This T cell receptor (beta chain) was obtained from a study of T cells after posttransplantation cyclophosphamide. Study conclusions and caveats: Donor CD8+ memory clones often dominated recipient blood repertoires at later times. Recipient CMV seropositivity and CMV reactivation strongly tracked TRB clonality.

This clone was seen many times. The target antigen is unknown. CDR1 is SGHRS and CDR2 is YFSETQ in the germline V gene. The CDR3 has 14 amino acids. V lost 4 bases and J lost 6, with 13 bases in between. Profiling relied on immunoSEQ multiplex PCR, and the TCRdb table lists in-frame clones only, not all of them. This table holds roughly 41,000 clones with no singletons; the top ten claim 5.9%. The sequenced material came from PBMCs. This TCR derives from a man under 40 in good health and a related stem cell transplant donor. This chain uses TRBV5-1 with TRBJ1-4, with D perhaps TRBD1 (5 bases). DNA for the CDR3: TGCGCCAGCAGCCTGGTCCCGGGGGATGAAAAACTGTTTTTT. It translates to CASSLVPGDEKLFF.